These 24 T cell receptor beta chains were sequenced from one sample in a study of T cell clones after liver transplantation. The repertoire was sequenced with immunoSEQ multiplex PCR; TCRdb's copy has only in-frame clones and lacks some. Of roughly 60,000 clones listed, around three quarters are singletons. The sequencing here drew on CD4+ T cells from blood, taken at the roughly 15-month timepoint. The receptor source for this set is a human patient who received a liver transplant. Certain T cells may be donor cells from the graft.

The rearrangement uses TRBV5-1 and TRBJ2-1; possibly TRBD2 for D (5 bases). V was cut by 1 base and J by 15 bases, with 17 bases left in between. This CDR3 region has 13 residues. Per the germline V gene, CDR1 is SGHRS and CDR2 is YFSETQ. The CDR3 DNA reads as TGCGCCAGCAGCTTGAACGGGGAAAAGACGGGGTTCTTC. Its translation: CASSLNGEKTGFF.

The V call is TRBV6-5, the J call TRBJ2-7; D gene uncertain. Per germline, CDR1 MNHEY and CDR2 SVGAGI. The CDR3 covers 15 residues. Trimming left V 2 bases short and J 3 bases short, with 14 bases between. CDR3 in DNA: TGTGCCAGCAGTTACGGGCGGCCCCCCAACTACGAGCAGTACTTC. It encodes CASSYGRPPNYEQYF.

V usage is TRBV29-1 and J usage is TRBJ2-5; D perhaps matches TRBD1 (6 bases). Germline V gene sequence: CDR1 SQVTM, CDR2 ANQGSEA. The V end lost 4 bases, the J end lost 5 bases, and 17 bases lay between the germline ends. The CDR3 sequence is 14 residues long. CDR3 coding DNA: TGCAGCGTTGCTTCCGGATCAGGGGTTGAGACCCAGTACTTC. This encodes CSVASGSGVETQYF.

In DNA, the CDR3 is TGTGCCAGCAGCATGGAAGAAAATGGCTACACCTTC. This gives the protein CASSMEENGYTF. The rearrangement uses TRBV11-2 and TRBJ1-2; D is undetermined. The CDR3 totals 12 residues. Per the germline V gene, CDR1 is SGHAT and CDR2 is FQNNGV. Trimming removed 5 bases at V and 6 bases at J, with 10 bases between.

The chain has TRBV5-8 and TRBJ2-3; D is unresolved. Trimming took 0 bases from V and 5 from J, leaving 10 bases between them. This CDR3 has 14 amino acids. Germline V CDR1 and CDR2: SGHTS, YDEGEE. The CDR3 spells CASSLASRLDTQYF. CDR3 coding DNA: TGTGCCAGCAGCTTGGCAAGTAGATTAGATACGCAGTATTTT.

The V and J genes are TRBV5-1 and TRBJ2-3, with D possibly TRBD1 on 8 matching bases. This CDR3 region has 15 residues. Between the trimmed V and J ends, which lost 4 bases and 3 bases, there was a span of 15 bases. Germline CDR1 reads SGHRS; CDR2 reads YFSETQ. CDR3 residues: CASSRTGRETDTQYF. In DNA, the CDR3 is TGCGCCAGCAGCCGGACAGGGAGGGAAACAGATACGCAGTATTTT.

The chain couples TRBV6-1 to TRBJ1-5, with TRBD1 identical over 8 bases. The germline V gene encodes CDR1 MNHNS and CDR2 SASEGT. The CDR3 consists of 15 residues. The V gene end was trimmed by 5 bases and the J gene end by 6 bases; junction bases not matched to a gene: 9. The CDR3 protein is CASSPAGGRAQPQHF. The CDR3 DNA reads TGTGCCAGCAGTCCCGCAGGGGGCAGGGCTCAGCCCCAGCATTTT.

The chain employs TRBV15 and TRBJ2-7; D may be TRBD1 (6 bases). Trimming shortened V by 5 bases and J by 1 base, and 12 bases separated the two germline ends. CDR3 length equals 14 residues. Germline V gene data show CDR1 as LNHNV and CDR2 as YYDKDF (reference sequence). DNA of the CDR3: TGTGCCACCAGCGGGGGCCGACCTTCCTACGAGCAGTACTTC. This encodes CATSGGRPSYEQYF.

The chain couples TRBV6-6 to TRBJ1-2; D might be TRBD1 (6 bases). Trimming left V 0 bases short and J 7 bases short, with 15 bases between. There are 15 residues in the CDR3. The germline CDR1 and CDR2 sequences are MNHNY and SVGAGI (reference sequence). The CDR3 DNA reads TGTGCCAGCAGTTACTCAACAGGGAAATTTGCTGGCTACACCTTC. Protein product: CASSYSTGKFAGYTF.

By frequency in the sample, this clone is medium-sized. The chain recombines TRBV28 with TRBJ1-5; D is perhaps TRBD1 (6 bases). CDR3 length: 14 amino acids. Germline V lookup: CDR1 MDHEN, CDR2 SYDVKM. V was cut by 8 bases and J by 1 base, with 12 bases left in between. The CDR3, as DNA: TGTGCCAGCCTACAGGGTGGAAGCAATCAGCCCCAGCATTTT. This gives the protein CASLQGGSNQPQHF.

V is TRBV18 and J is TRBJ1-2; perhaps TRBD1 as D (5 bases). Germline V gives CDR1 KGHSH, CDR2 LQKENI. Trimming pared 6 bases from V and 6 bases from J, leaving 17 bases between. The CDR3 sequence is 14 residues long. The CDR3 sequence: CASSLLEGIDGYTF. The CDR3 nucleotides are TGTGCCAGCTCCCTCCTGGAGGGGATCGATGGCTACACCTTC.

The rearrangement links TRBV19 to TRBJ2-1; possibly TRBD2 for D (6 bases). This CDR3 region has 13 residues. Trimming left V 9 bases short and J 9 bases short, with 18 bases between. In germline, CDR1 is LNHDA, CDR2 SQIVND (reference sequence). CDR3 residues: CASARGSDTEQFF. As DNA, the CDR3 is TGTGCCAGCGCTCGGGGGAGTGACACTGAGCAGTTCTTC.

This clone was recorded a few times. The chain combines TRBV7-9 with TRBJ1-3; D remains unclear. Germline V gene lookup returns CDR1 SEHNR and CDR2 FQNEAQ (reference sequence). This CDR3 is 14 amino acids long. V was clipped by 1 base and J by 1 base, with 5 bases between them. CDR3 protein: CASSLEVSGNTIYF. For the CDR3, the DNA is TGTGCCAGCAGCTTAGAGGTATCTGGAAACACCATATATTTT.

The rearrangement uses TRBV28 and TRBJ1-2; D gene unclear. The CDR3 totals 13 residues. CDR1 is MDHEN, CDR2 SYDVKM, per germline. Trimming took 8 bases from V and 8 from J, leaving 18 bases between them. CDR3 amino acids: CASLGARVEGYTF. DNA for the CDR3: TGTGCCAGCCTGGGAGCGCGGGTAGAGGGCTACACCTTC.

The gene calls are TRBV28 and TRBJ1-6; TRBD1 is a possible D gene (6 bases). The V and J ends lost 2 bases and 7 bases respectively, with 12 bases between them. The CDR3 runs to 15 residues. Per the germline V gene, CDR1 is MDHEN and CDR2 is SYDVKM. The CDR3 loop is CASSLPQGVNSPLHF. The DNA for the CDR3 is TGTGCCAGCAGTTTACCACAGGGAGTCAATTCACCCCTCCACTTT. The full variable domain, with the rest looked up from reference TRBV28 and TRBJ1-6, is DVKVTQSSRYLVKRTGEKVFLECVQDMDHENMFWYRQDPGLGLRLIYFSYDVKMKEKGDIPEGYSVSREKKERFSLILESASTNQTSMYLCASSLPQGVNSPLHFGNGTRLTVT.

The V and J genes are TRBV19 and TRBJ2-1; D may be TRBD2 (5 bases). The germline V gene has CDR1 LNHDA and CDR2 SQIVND (reference sequence). Trimming pared 0 bases from V and 11 bases from J, leaving 11 bases between. CDR3 length: 13 residues. CDR3 bases: TGTGCCAGTAGTATAGACTTTAGCGCCCAGCAGTTCTTC. Protein sequence: CASSIDFSAQQFF.

This clone was seen only a few times. V is TRBV18 and J is TRBJ2-3; D might be TRBD1 (6 bases). V was cut by 2 bases and J by 3 bases, with 9 bases left in between. Germline CDR1 and CDR2: KGHSH and LQKENI. CDR3 length: 14 amino acids. In DNA, the CDR3 is TGTGCCAGCTCACCAAATCAGGGGACAGATACGCAGTATTTT. This gives the protein CASSPNQGTDTQYF.

The chain is built from TRBV5-4 and TRBJ2-5, with 11 bases identical to TRBD2. V was clipped by 9 bases and J by 5 bases; unmatched bases: 12. The CDR3 length is 15 residues. CDR1 and CDR2 (germline): SGHNT, YYREEE (reference sequence). CDR3 amino acids: CATWTSGQFEETQYF. DNA of the CDR3: TGTGCCACCTGGACTAGCGGGCAGTTCGAGGAGACCCAGTACTTC.

The chain recombines TRBV7-9 with TRBJ1-6; D call uncertain. This CDR3 contains 13 residues. Germline CDR1 and CDR2: SEHNR and FQNEAQ (reference sequence). The V end was cut by 5 bases, the J end by 9 bases, with 11 bases between. In nucleotides, the CDR3 is TGTGCCAGCAGCCGCGGGGAGGGTTCACCCCTCCACTTT. Protein product: CASSRGEGSPLHF.

This sequence joins TRBV28 and TRBJ1-4; the D gene is possibly TRBD1 (5 bases). The CDR3 runs to 20 residues. Germline V lookup: CDR1 MDHEN, CDR2 SYDVKM. The V gene lost 6 bases and the J gene lost 0 bases, with 26 bases spanning the gap. CDR3 sequence (DNA): TGTGCCAGCAGCTTGGGGCCGGGCAGGGATCACGTCTCAACTAATGAAAAACTGTTTTTT. Protein product: CASSLGPGRDHVSTNEKLFF.

The chain links TRBV25-1 to TRBJ1-4; D not certain. Germline CDR1 and CDR2: MGHDK and SYGVNS. The CDR3 sequence is 15 residues long. Deletions cut 5 bases from V and 7 bases from J, with 17 bases between. The DNA for the CDR3 is TGTGCCAGCAGTCCTACTGTGGGCGGGGTTGAAAAACTGTTTTTT. Translating it yields CASSPTVGGVEKLFF. The variable domain in full, with the rest retrieved from reference TRBV25-1 and TRBJ1-4, is EADIYQTPRYLVIGTGKKITLECSQTMGHDKMYWYQQDPGMELHLIHYSYGVNSTEKGDLSSESTVSRIRTEHFPLTLESARPSHTSQYLCASSPTVGGVEKLFFGSGTQLSVL.

This chain joins TRBV7-9 and TRBJ1-3, with 7 bases identical to TRBD1. Germline CDR1 reads SEHNR; CDR2 reads FQNEAQ (reference sequence). Trimming removed 5 bases from V and 4 bases from J; junction bases left unmatched: 5. The CDR3 is made up of 14 amino acids. CDR3 sequence reads: CASSLQGTGNTIYF. CDR3 DNA sequence: TGTGCCAGCAGCCTACAGGGGACCGGAAACACCATATATTTT.

This clone was recorded only once. This rearrangement joins TRBV5-1 to TRBJ1-1; D gene ambiguous. The germline V gene has CDR1 SGHRS and CDR2 YFSETQ. V shed 2 bases and J shed 2 bases, with 10 bases lying between them. The CDR3 loop spans 14 amino acids. The CDR3 loop reads CASSLSRTNTEAFF. The CDR3 bases are TGCGCCAGCAGCTTATCACGAACTAACACTGAAGCTTTCTTT.

The J gene is TRBJ2-3, the V gene TRBV7-9, with TRBD2 as a possible D gene (6 bases). Trimming took off 5 bases at V and 2 bases at J, with 14 bases between the two ends. The CDR3 length is 15 residues. CDR1 and CDR2 (germline): SEHNR, FQNEAQ (reference sequence). The CDR3 loop is CASSERRGFTDTQYF. CDR3 coding DNA: TGTGCCAGCAGCGAGAGGAGGGGTTTCACAGATACGCAGTATTTT.